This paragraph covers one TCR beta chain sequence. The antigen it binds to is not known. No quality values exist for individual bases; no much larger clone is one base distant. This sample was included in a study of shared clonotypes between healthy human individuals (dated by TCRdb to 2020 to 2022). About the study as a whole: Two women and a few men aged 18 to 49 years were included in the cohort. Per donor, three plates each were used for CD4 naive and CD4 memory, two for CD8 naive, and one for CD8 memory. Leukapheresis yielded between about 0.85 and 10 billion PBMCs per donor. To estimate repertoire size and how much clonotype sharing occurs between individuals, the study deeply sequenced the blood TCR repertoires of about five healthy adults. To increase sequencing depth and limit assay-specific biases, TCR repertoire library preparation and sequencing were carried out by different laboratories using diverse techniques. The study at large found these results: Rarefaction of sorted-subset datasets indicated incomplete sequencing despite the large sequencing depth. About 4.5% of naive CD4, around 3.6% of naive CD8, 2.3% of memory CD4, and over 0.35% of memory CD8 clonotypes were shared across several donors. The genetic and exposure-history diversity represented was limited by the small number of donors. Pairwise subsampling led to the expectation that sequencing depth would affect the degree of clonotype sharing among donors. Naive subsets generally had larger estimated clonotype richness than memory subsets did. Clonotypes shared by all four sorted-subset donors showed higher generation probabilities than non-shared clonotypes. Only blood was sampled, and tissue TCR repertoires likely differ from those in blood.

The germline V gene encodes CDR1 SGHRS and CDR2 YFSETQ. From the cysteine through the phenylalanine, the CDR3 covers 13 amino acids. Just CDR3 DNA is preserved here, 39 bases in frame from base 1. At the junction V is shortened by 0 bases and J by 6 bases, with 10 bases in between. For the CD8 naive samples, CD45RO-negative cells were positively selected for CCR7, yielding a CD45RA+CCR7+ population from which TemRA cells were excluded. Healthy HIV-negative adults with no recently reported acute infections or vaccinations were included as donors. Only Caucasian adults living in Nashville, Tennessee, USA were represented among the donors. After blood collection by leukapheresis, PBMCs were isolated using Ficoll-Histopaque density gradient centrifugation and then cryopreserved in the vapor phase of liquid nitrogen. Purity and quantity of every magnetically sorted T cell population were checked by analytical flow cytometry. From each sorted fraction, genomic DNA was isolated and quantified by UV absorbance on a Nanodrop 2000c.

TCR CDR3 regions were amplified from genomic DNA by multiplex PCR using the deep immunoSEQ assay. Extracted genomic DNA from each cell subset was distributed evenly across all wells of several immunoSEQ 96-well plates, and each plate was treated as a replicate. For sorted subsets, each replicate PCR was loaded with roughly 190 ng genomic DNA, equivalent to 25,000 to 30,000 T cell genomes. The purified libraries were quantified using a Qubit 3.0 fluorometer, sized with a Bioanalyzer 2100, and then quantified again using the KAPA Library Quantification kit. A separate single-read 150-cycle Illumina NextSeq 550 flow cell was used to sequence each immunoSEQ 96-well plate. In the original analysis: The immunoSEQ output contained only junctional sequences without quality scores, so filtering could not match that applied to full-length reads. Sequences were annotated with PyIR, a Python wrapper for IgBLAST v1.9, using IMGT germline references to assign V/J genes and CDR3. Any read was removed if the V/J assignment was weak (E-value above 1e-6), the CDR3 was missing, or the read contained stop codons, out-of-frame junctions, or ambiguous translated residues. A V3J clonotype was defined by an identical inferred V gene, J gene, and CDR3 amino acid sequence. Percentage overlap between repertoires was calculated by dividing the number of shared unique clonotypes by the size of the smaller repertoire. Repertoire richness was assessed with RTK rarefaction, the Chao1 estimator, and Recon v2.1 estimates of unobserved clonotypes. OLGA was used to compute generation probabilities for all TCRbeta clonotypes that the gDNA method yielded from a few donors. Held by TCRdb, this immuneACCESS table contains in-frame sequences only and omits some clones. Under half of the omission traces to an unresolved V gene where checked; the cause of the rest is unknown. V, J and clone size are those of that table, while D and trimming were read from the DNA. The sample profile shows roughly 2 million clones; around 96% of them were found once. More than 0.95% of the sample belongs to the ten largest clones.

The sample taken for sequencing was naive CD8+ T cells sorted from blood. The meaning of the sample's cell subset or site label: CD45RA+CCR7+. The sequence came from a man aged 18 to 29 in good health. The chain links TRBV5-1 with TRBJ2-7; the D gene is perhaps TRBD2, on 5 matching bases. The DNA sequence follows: TGCGCCAGCAGCTTGGGGCGGGCCGGCGAGCAGTACTTC. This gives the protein CASSLGRAGEQYF.